This T cell receptor beta chain stems from a study of CD8+CD57+ T cells in acquired aplastic anemia. Whole-study findings and limits: Nearly 30 was the count of CD8+ CDR3 sequences that patients shared with controls.

Germline V gives CDR1 SGHTA, CDR2 FQGTGA. The CDR3 is 16 residues long. The ends were cut back, 2 bases at V and 0 bases at J, with 11 bases in the middle. This clonotype occurred a few times. What it recognizes is unknown. CDR3 and TCR beta VDJ profiling relied on a genomic DNA template. TCRdb processed the reads anew with MiXCR; each CDR3 protein has one entry. The profile covers over 150,000 distinct CDR3 sequences, with about 48% appearing a single time and more than 10% taken by the ten largest. Those patients picked for sequencing had displayed CD8+CD57+ cell expansion on flow cytometry. Blood sampling was performed on the patients, and none of them had received therapy by then.

Material for sequencing was sorted CD4+, CD8+, or CD8+CD57+ T cells (not recorded which) from PBMCs. J is TRBJ2-1 and V is TRBV7-3; D remains ambiguous. The receptor comes from a human donor with aplastic anemia. CDR3 sequence reads: CASSLSPQSSYNEQFF. Written as DNA, the CDR3 is TGTGCCAGCAGCTTATCTCCCCAAAGCTCCTACAATGAGCAGTTCTTC.